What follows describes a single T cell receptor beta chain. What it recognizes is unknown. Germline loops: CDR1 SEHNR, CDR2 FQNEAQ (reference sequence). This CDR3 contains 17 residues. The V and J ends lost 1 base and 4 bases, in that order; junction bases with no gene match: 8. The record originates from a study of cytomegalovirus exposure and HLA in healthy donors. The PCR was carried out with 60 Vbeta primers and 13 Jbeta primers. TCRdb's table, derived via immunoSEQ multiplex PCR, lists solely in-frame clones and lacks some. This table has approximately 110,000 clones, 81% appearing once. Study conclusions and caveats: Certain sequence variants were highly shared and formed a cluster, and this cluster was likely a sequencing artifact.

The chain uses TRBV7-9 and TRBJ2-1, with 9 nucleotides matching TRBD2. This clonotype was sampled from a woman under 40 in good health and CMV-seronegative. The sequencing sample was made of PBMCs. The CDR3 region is CASSLGVAGDRYNEQFF. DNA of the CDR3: TGTGCCAGCAGCTTAGGGGTAGCGGGAGATCGGTACAATGAGCAGTTCTTC.